The clone carrying this T cell receptor (beta chain) has at least ten counts. Via MiXCR, TCRdb re-called the reads, giving one row per CDR3 protein. This table has approximately 250,000 distinct CDR3 sequences, 29% appearing once. V was cut by 5 bases and J by 4 bases, with 23 bases left in between. CDR3 length: 17 residues. The data were taken from a study of kidney transplant recipient with SARS-CoV-2 infection. The sequence came from a male patient aged 25-45 years who had COVID-19 and was a kidney transplant recipient. Some of these T cells may belong to the graft donor. The sequencing used a blood sample, collected at baseline and between days 110 and 120 from a kidney transplant recipient. The chain recombines TRBV7-1 with TRBJ1-2; D gene uncertain. TRBV7-1 qualifies as an ORF whose function is uncertain. The CDR3 DNA sequence: TGTGCCAGCAGCCCAGTCAATCACGAGGGAAAGACCTATGGCTACACCTTC. Its protein product is CASSPVNHEGKTYGYTF.